The rows below give T cell receptor beta chains drawn from one sample of a study of T cells in Graves' hyperthyroidism and ophthalmopathy. TCRdb itself ran the multiplex PCR reads through MiXCR, one entry per CDR3 protein. This sample carries approximately 600,000 distinct CDR3 sequences, approximately 15% of them seen once, and the ten largest clones take more than 4.5%. Sequencing input: blood. These receptors were collected from a woman aged 25 to 39 with Graves' hyperthyroidism that later progressed to Graves' ophthalmopathy. Both conserved end residues are trimmed from each CDR3.

J	V	CDR3
TRBJ1-2	TRBV25-1	ASSVTAGFGYT
TRBJ2-1	TRBV4-3	ASSQEDTDWPKNEQF
TRBJ1-2	TRBV6-5	ASSYGRQGGVGYT
TRBJ1-2	TRBV14	ASSQEVLYGYT
TRBJ2-4	TRBV20-1	SARRTGWNIQY
TRBJ1-4	TRBV30	AWGVLYEKLF
TRBJ2-3	TRBV10-3	AISEDTSHTQY
TRBJ2-1	TRBV7-6	ASSRELQGNEQF
TRBJ2-6	TRBV12-3/TRBV12-4	ASSSGDSGQGGAGANVLT
TRBJ1-1	TRBV11-3	ASSLEERGRTNTEAF
TRBJ1-1	TRBV20-1	SAIRGPPNTEAF
TRBJ1-1	TRBV10-3	AISAKLGQDIGTEAF
TRBJ2-7	TRBV29-1	SVGAPAYEQY
TRBJ1-5	TRBV12-5	ASGSDSNQPQH
TRBJ2-7	TRBV28	ASSQTGGSYEQY
TRBJ1-2	TRBV27	ASSSNRAFGYT
TRBJ2-7	TRBV20-1	SAKAGEAGEQY
TRBJ1-6	TRBV12-3/TRBV12-4	ASSRRGHGSPLH
TRBJ1-5	TRBV12-3/TRBV12-4	ASSRDRVLGPQH
TRBJ1-3	TRBV11-2	ASSLPFRSGNTIY
TRBJ1-1	TRBV11-3	ASSFDRTNTEAF
TRBJ2-7	TRBV5-1	ASSPREAPNHEQY
TRBJ2-3	TRBV5-6	ASRALGTGGRADTQY
TRBJ2-2	TRBV6-5	ASSYQVWQGANTGELF
TRBJ2-7	TRBV18	ATRTGALEEQY
TRBJ2-7	TRBV25-1	ASSELKPASYEQY
TRBJ1-3	TRBV6-6	ASSYSGGGLSGNTIY
TRBJ1-3	TRBV28	ASSFGYTIY
TRBJ2-2	TRBV4-2	ASSQEGGSNTGELF
TRBJ1-1	TRBV7-9	ASSLPGRGTEAF
TRBJ2-1	TRBV7-9	ASIARASGSLGEQF
TRBJ1-6	TRBV11-2	ASSVGQGYSPLH
TRBJ2-7	TRBV14	ASSWTLGAGGGEQY
TRBJ2-4	TRBV13	ASSLQGAPAKNIQY
TRBJ2-7	TRBV27	ASSSLTSGTSYEQY
TRBJ2-3	TRBV19	ASSNDRATDTQY
TRBJ1-1	TRBV12-3/TRBV12-4	ASIIGQMNTEAF
TRBJ2-7	TRBV12-3/TRBV12-4	ASSWSGVQY
TRBJ2-7	TRBV12-5	ASGLVQGTGTFYEQY
TRBJ2-7	TRBV15	ATSRDAGTYEQY
TRBJ1-2	TRBV14	ASSQVGTYGYT
TRBJ2-2	TRBV7-9	ASSLESWGTGELF
TRBJ2-5	TRBV20-1	SKPTLAGAGETQY